This T cell receptor (beta chain) stems from a study of blood T cell repertoires in COVID-19. Libraries were prepared by immunoSEQ multiplex PCR; TCRdb keeps only in-frame clonotypes and omits some of them. The table lists approximately 240,000 clones, about 90% of them singletons, with roughly 0.89% in the top ten. Trimming cost V 5 bases and J 7 bases, with 17 bases left between them. The CDR3 extends over 15 amino acids. The germline CDR1 and CDR2 sequences are MNHNY and SVGAGI (reference sequence). The sequenced sample was peripheral blood. This sequence joins TRBV6-6 and TRBJ1-4; D remains ambiguous. The TCR sequence derives from a man younger than 40 with COVID-19, enrolled during active disease. CDR3 region: CASSATVDGVEKLFF. CDR3 nucleotides: TGTGCCAGCAGTGCAACGGTAGACGGGGTTGAAAAACTGTTTTTT.